The next 21 T cell receptor beta chains were all read from a single sample in a study of blood T cell repertoires in COVID-19. Some clones are missing from TCRdb's copy, which holds only in-frame ones; the method was immunoSEQ multiplex PCR. The sample yields roughly 150,000 clones, around four fifths seen once. The sequencing sample was made of peripheral blood. The source of these receptors is a woman in her seventies who had recovered from COVID-19.

This clone was seen a single time. CDR3 amino acids: CASSIGLADNEQFF. For the CDR3, the DNA is TGTGCCAGTAGTATAGGTCTAGCGGACAATGAGCAGTTCTTC. The V call is TRBV19, the J call TRBJ2-1, with TRBD2 identical over 7 bases. After removal of 1 base from V and 5 bases from J, the junction contained 2 bases not matched to a gene. The CDR3 is made up of 14 amino acids. CDR1 and CDR2 (germline): LNHDA, SQIVND (reference sequence).

The rearrangement joins TRBV5-1 to TRBJ2-7; a possible D gene is TRBD1 (5 bases). This CDR3 has 16 residues. Trimming cost V 0 bases and J 0 bases, with 13 bases left between them. Per germline, CDR1 SGHRS and CDR2 YFSETQ. The CDR3 nucleotides read TGCGCCAGCAGCTTGGTGGGGCGGAACCCCTCCTACGAGCAGTACTTC. It translates to CASSLVGRNPSYEQYF.

The rearrangement joins TRBV30 to TRBJ1-2; TRBD1 matches at 7 bases. Trimming cost V 3 bases and J 3 bases; bases outside gene matches: 16. The CDR3 length is 17 residues. Per the germline V gene, CDR1 is GTSNPN and CDR2 is SVGIG (reference sequence). CDR3 sequence reads: CAWSGPGQTMMYYGYTF. The DNA of the CDR3 is TGTGCCTGGAGCGGACCGGGACAGACTATGATGTACTATGGCTACACCTTC.

The chain recombines TRBV18 with TRBJ1-5; 9 nucleotides line up with TRBD1. V shed 3 bases and J 7 bases; nucleotides not matched to a gene: 4. The CDR3 covers 14 residues. CDR1 is KGHSH, CDR2 LQKENI, per germline. This chain's CDR3 is CASSPTGGGQPQHF. In DNA, the CDR3 is TGTGCCAGCTCACCGACAGGGGGAGGGCAGCCCCAGCATTTT.

This rearrangement joins TRBV10-3 to TRBJ2-7, with a possible D match to TRBD2 (5 bases). V dropped 10 bases and J dropped 5 bases, with 21 bases sitting between them. Germline V gene data show CDR1 as ENHRY and CDR2 as SYGVKD. This CDR3 contains 14 residues. CDR3 DNA sequence: TGTGCCACCCGGGCGGGCCGAGATGCCGACGAGCAGTACTTC. It yields the protein CATRAGRDADEQYF.

This clone was seen more than once but under ten times. The chain joins TRBV7-2 to TRBJ1-4, with D tentatively TRBD1 (5 bases). The CDR3 is made up of 14 amino acids. Trimming took 7 bases from V and 2 from J, leaving 11 bases between them. CDR1 and CDR2 from the germline V gene are SGHTA and FQGNSA. The CDR3: CASTGGLTNEKLFF. DNA for the CDR3: TGTGCCAGCACCGGGGGGTTGACTAATGAAAAACTGTTTTTT.

The gene calls are TRBV6-5 and TRBJ1-5; TRBD1 might be the D (5 bases). The CDR3 runs to 13 residues. The V gene lost 8 bases and the J gene lost 4 bases, with 12 bases spanning the gap. CDR1 MNHEY and CDR2 SVGAGI come from the germline V gene. The chain's CDR3 is CASGGGDNQPQHF. For the CDR3, the DNA is TGTGCCAGCGGGGGGGGAGATAATCAGCCCCAGCATTTT.

The rearrangement links TRBV14 to TRBJ2-3; possibly TRBD1 for D (5 bases). V gave up 5 bases and J gave up 8 bases, with 8 bases separating them. Germline loops: CDR1 SGHDN, CDR2 FVKESK. The CDR3 has 11 residues. The CDR3 here is CASSVGATQYF. The DNA for the CDR3 is TGTGCCAGCAGCGTTGGGGCTACGCAGTATTTT. The variable domain in full, with the rest retrieved from reference TRBV14 and TRBJ2-3, is EAGVTQFPSHSVIEKGQTVTLRCDPISGHDNLYWYRRVMGKEIKFLLHFVKESKQDESGMPNNRFLAERTGGTYSTLKVQPAELEDSGVYFCASSVGATQYFGPGTRLTVL.

This chain uses TRBV7-2 with TRBJ1-6; D not resolved. V lost 3 bases and J 6 bases, leaving 12 bases between the germline ends. The CDR3 has 15 residues. CDR1 is SGHTA, CDR2 FQGNSA, per germline. CDR3 in amino acids: CASSLQAAGNSPLHF. The CDR3 DNA follows: TGTGCCAGCAGCTTGCAGGCCGCGGGTAATTCACCCCTCCACTTT.

CDR3 bases: TGTGCCACCAGTGATTTGCACGTTGCGCTTGGGCTAGCGGGAGGGCCGGAGACCCAGTACTTC. It specifies CATSDLHVALGLAGGPETQYF. This chain joins TRBV24-1 and TRBJ2-5; 12 positions agree with TRBD2. The CDR3 loop spans 21 amino acids. V was clipped by 0 bases and J by 5 bases; unmatched bases: 18. The germline CDR1 and CDR2 sequences are KGHDR and SFDVKD.

The rearrangement links TRBV5-8 to TRBJ1-5; D may be TRBD1 (6 bases). The CDR3 has 16 amino acids. Trimming shortened V by 5 bases and J by 0 bases, and 15 bases separated the two germline ends. Germline CDR1 and CDR2: SGHTS and YDEGEE. The CDR3 loop reads CASSSGQTYSNQPQHF. In DNA form, the CDR3 reads TGTGCCAGCAGTTCCGGACAGACCTATAGCAATCAGCCCCAGCATTTT.

The CDR3 coding sequence is TGTGCCAGCAGCTCCGTGGTAGCGGGGGGCCCCCAGTATTTT. This codes for CASSSVVAGGPQYF. V gene TRBV3-1 (or the pseudogene TRBV3-2) combines with J gene TRBJ2-3; 10 nucleotides line up with TRBD2. Germline V gives CDR1 LGHDT, CDR2 YNNKEL (reference sequence). With V trimmed by 5 bases and J by 12 bases, 11 bases remained unmatched. The CDR3 contains 14 residues.

This CDR3 reads CASSSDTGYGYTF. The CDR3 nucleotides read TGTGCCAGCAGCTCGGACACGGGCTATGGCTACACCTTC. V is TRBV11-3 and J is TRBJ1-2; weak D call: TRBD1 (5 bases). This CDR3 is built from 13 residues. V shed 4 bases and J shed 4 bases, with 10 bases lying between them. Germline loops: CDR1 SGHNT, CDR2 YENEEA.

The rearrangement links TRBV7-2 to TRBJ1-1, with a possible D match to TRBD1 (5 bases). Germline CDR1 SGHTA, CDR2 FQGNSA. Trimming shortened V by 1 base and J by 1 base, and 10 bases separated the two germline ends. The CDR3 spans 15 residues. The CDR3 loop is CASSLGRRANTEAFF. CDR3 bases: TGTGCCAGCAGCTTAGGGCGCAGGGCGAACACTGAAGCTTTCTTT.

The V call is TRBV5-4, the J call TRBJ1-1; possible D gene TRBD1, 5 bases. Trimming removed 0 bases at V and 6 bases at J, with 15 bases between. Germline-derived CDR1 and CDR2 are SGHNT and YYREEE (reference sequence). This CDR3 spans 15 amino acids. CDR3 region: CASSLAYQGNAEAFF. The CDR3, as DNA: TGTGCCAGCAGCTTGGCGTATCAGGGTAACGCTGAAGCTTTCTTT. The full variable domain, its missing parts supplied by reference TRBV5-4 and TRBJ1-1, is ETGVTQSPTHLIKTRGQQVTLRCSSQSGHNTVSWYQQALGQGPQFIFQYYREEENGRGNFPPRFSGLQFPNYSSELNVNALELDDSALYLCASSLAYQGNAEAFFGQGTRLTVV.

This clone is a singleton in its sample. This CDR3 is also generated by other DNA sequences in the sample. CDR3 amino acids: CASSLVGRGTEAFF. CDR3 DNA: TGCGCCAGCAGCTTGGTGGGCCGGGGGACTGAAGCTTTCTTT. The rearrangement joins TRBV5-1 to TRBJ1-1; a possible D gene is TRBD1 (5 bases). The CDR3 spans 14 residues. The germline V gene has CDR1 SGHRS and CDR2 YFSETQ. V lost 0 bases and J 5 bases, leaving 11 bases between the germline ends.

This clone was seen just once. The chain is built from TRBV5-1 and TRBJ2-1, with 11 bases matching TRBD2. This CDR3 comprises 15 residues. Trimming cost V 4 bases and J 6 bases; bases outside gene matches: 6. Germline loops: CDR1 SGHRS, CDR2 YFSETQ. The CDR3: CASSNSGTSGNEQFF. DNA of the CDR3: TGCGCCAGCAGCAACTCCGGGACTAGCGGCAATGAGCAGTTCTTC. Variable domain in full (rest from reference TRBV5-1 and TRBJ2-1): KAGVTQTPRYLIKTRGQQVTLSCSPISGHRSVSWYQQTPGQGLQFLFEYFSETQRNKGNFPGRFSGRQFSNSRSEMNVSTLELGDSALYLCASSNSGTSGNEQFFGPGTRLTVL.

This chain connects TRBV5-1 to TRBJ2-7, with a tentative D call TRBD2 (5 bases). CDR3 length: 16 amino acids. Trimming stripped 4 bases from V and 4 bases from J, with 21 bases between. The germline CDR1 and CDR2 sequences are SGHRS and YFSETQ. CDR3 nucleotide sequence: TGCGCCAGCAGCGCACGGGGAGTTTCCTACCCGTACGAGCAGTACTTC. This gives the protein CASSARGVSYPYEQYF.

The rearrangement uses TRBV4-2 and TRBJ2-6; 7 bases map to TRBD1. With V trimmed by 3 bases and J by 1 base, 9 bases remained unmatched. Germline CDR1 and CDR2: LGHNA and YNFKEQ. The CDR3 runs to 18 residues. This CDR3 reads CASSHGQALGSGANVLTF. CDR3 sequence (DNA): TGTGCCAGCAGCCACGGACAGGCCCTCGGGTCTGGGGCCAACGTCCTGACTTTC.

V is TRBV7-9 and J is TRBJ2-3; TRBD1 might be the D (5 bases). Germline V CDR1 and CDR2: SEHNR, FQNEAQ (reference sequence). The germline V and J ends were trimmed by 3 bases and 6 bases, with 19 bases remaining between them. The CDR3 is made up of 16 amino acids. The CDR3 protein is CASSLFRDPLTDTQYF. In DNA form, the CDR3 reads TGTGCCAGCAGCTTGTTCAGGGATCCCCTCACGGATACGCAGTATTTT.

The chain links TRBV11-2 to TRBJ2-2; TRBD1 might be the D (6 bases). Deletions cut 3 bases from V and 3 bases from J, with 8 bases between. There are 14 residues in the CDR3. Germline CDR1 SGHAT, CDR2 FQNNGV. CDR3 nucleotides: TGTGCCAGCAGCTTTGGGACACACACCGGGGAGCTGTTTTTT. This translates into CASSFGTHTGELFF. Looking up the rest from reference TRBV11-2 and TRBJ2-2 gives the full variable domain: EAGVAQSPRYKIIEKRQSVAFWCNPISGHATLYWYQQILGQGPKLLIQFQNNGVVDDSQLPKDRFSAERLKGVDSTLKIQPAKLEDSAVYLCASSFGTHTGELFFGEGSRLTVL.